Listed below are T cell receptor beta chains from one sample, sequenced in a study of T-cell reconstitution after alpha-beta-depleted transplantation in children. TCRdb reprocessed the PCR reads via MiXCR and lists one record per CDR3 protein. This table holds about 580,000 distinct CDR3 sequences, roughly 23% found once. Sample: PBMCs, mostly from graft donor cells, taken 360 days after TCRalphabeta/CD19-depleted stem cell transplant. The receptor set was obtained from a boy under two years old who had a stem cell transplant for acute myeloid leukemia, so the T cells may come from the graft donor. Both conserved end residues are part of each CDR3. A D gene is named only where the DNA matches it firmly. Expanded clones get a size class; other rows say once, few or many, or leave the size out.

.	16	TRBJ2-5	TRBD1	TRBV7-2	TGTGCCAGCAGCTTAGGGGACAGGGGGCAGGTGGAGACCCAGTACTTC	CASSLGDRGQVETQYF
many	14	TRBJ1-1	.	TRBV7-9	TGTGCCAGCAGCTCACCACAGGGAAACACTGAAGCTTTCTTT	CASSSPQGNTEAFF
.	13	TRBJ1-4	TRBD1	TRBV20-1	TGCAGTGCTAGGGGACAGGGCATTGAAAAACTGTTTTTT	CSARGQGIEKLFF
.	16	TRBJ2-5	TRBD2	TRBV7-9	TGTGCCAGCAGCTTAGCGCGGGCTAGCGGACAAGAGACCCAGTACTTC	CASSLARASGQETQYF
few	14	TRBJ2-4	.	TRBV6-1	TGTGCCAGCACCCCGGACAGAGGGAGGGACATTCAGTACTTC	CASTPDRGRDIQYF
.	15	TRBJ2-3	.	TRBV7-8	TGTGCCAGCAGCTTAGACACCAGGGGCCTGGGTACGCAGTATTTT	CASSLDTRGLGTQYF
few	14	TRBJ2-1	TRBD2	TRBV20-1	TGCAGTGCTAGCCCAGCGGGGCTTTACAATGAGCAGTTCTTC	CSASPAGLYNEQFF
.	15	TRBJ2-1	.	TRBV6-5	TGTGCCAGCAGTTACTCGACCTACTCCTACAATGAGCAGTTCTTC	CASSYSTYSYNEQFF
.	14	TRBJ2-3	TRBD2	TRBV20-1	TGCAGTGCTAGAGATAAGCGGGGAACAGATACGCAGTATTTT	CSARDKRGTDTQYF
few	14	TRBJ1-6	.	TRBV6-1	TGTGCCACCGGGAGGGCCTCCTATAATTCACCCCTCCACTTT	CATGRASYNSPLHF
.	14	TRBJ2-2	.	TRBV2	TGTGCCAGCAGTGAGTCTAGTCGCACCGGGGAGCTGTTTTTT	CASSESSRTGELFF
.	18	TRBJ2-5	.	TRBV28	TGTGCCAGCAGTACCGCCCCGGGGGCCCTTCTGTACCAAGAGACCCAGTACTTC	CASSTAPGALLYQETQYF
.	13	TRBJ2-3	TRBD1	TRBV20-1	TGCAGTGCTCAGGGGGATAGGTCAAGTACGCAGTATTTT	CSAQGDRSSTQYF
few	14	TRBJ2-3	.	TRBV18	TGTGCCAGCTCACCAGGCAGGGGAACAGATACGCAGTATTTT	CASSPGRGTDTQYF
.	13	TRBJ1-2	.	TRBV5-1	TGCGCCAGCAGCCTCGGGGAAGGATATGGCTACACCTTC	CASSLGEGYGYTF
many	12	TRBJ2-4	.	TRBV12-3/TRBV12-4	TGTGCCAGCAGTTTAGCGAGCAACATTCAGTACTTC	CASSLASNIQYF
many	15	TRBJ2-5	.	TRBV7-8	TGTGCCAGCAGCTTAGCTTTGAGGCAGGGAGAGACCCAGTACTTC	CASSLALRQGETQYF
.	17	TRBJ1-5	.	TRBV15	TGTGCCACCAGCAGAGATGGACTCCGGGGGATGGATCAGCCCCAGCATTTT	CATSRDGLRGMDQPQHF
.	15	TRBJ2-7	.	TRBV20-1	TGCAGTGCCATGGGTATTGGGCTAGCGTTTCCCGAGCAGTACTTC	CSAMGIGLAFPEQYF
many	15	TRBJ2-3	TRBD1	TRBV20-1	TGCAGTGCTCGGCCGGGACAGGGCCCCCCAGATACGCAGTATTTT	CSARPGQGPPDTQYF
.	15	TRBJ2-3	.	TRBV20-1	TGCAGTGCTAGTGGACGGGGGGCCGGGGCAGATACGCAGTATTTT	CSASGRGAGADTQYF
few	13	TRBJ2-5	.	TRBV12-3/TRBV12-4	TGTGCCATTGACCGCCAGAGTGGCGAGACCCAGTACTTC	CAIDRQSGETQYF
many	11	TRBJ2-1	.	TRBV27	TGTGCCAGCAGGGGCTCCAATGAGCAGTTCTTC	CASRGSNEQFF
.	14	TRBJ2-7	.	TRBV12-3/TRBV12-4	TGTGCCAGCCGACCGTACAGGACGGCGGACGAGCAGTACTTC	CASRPYRTADEQYF
.	16	TRBJ2-2	.	TRBV3-1	TGTGCCAGCAGCCAGGGACCATCAAGGCACACCGGGGAGCTGTTTTTT	CASSQGPSRHTGELFF
many	16	TRBJ2-1	.	TRBV12-3/TRBV12-4	TGTGCCAGCAGTTTTCACTCGGCAGGGGCCTACAATGAGCAGTTCTTC	CASSFHSAGAYNEQFF
.	19	TRBJ1-2	.	TRBV11-1	TGTGCCAGCAGCTCCGAGGACCCGACAGATCCAATCTCTAACTATGGCTACACCTTC	CASSSEDPTDPISNYGYTF
few	13	TRBJ2-3	.	TRBV5-1	TGCGCCAGCAGCGAACGGGACCCAGATACGCAGTATTTT	CASSERDPDTQYF
once	21	TRBJ2-3	.	TRBV6-2/TRBV6-3	TGTGCCAGCAGTTACTCGACTCGGGACCAATCCCCCCGAAGTAGCACAGATACGCAGTATTTT	CASSYSTRDQSPRSSTDTQYF
.	17	TRBJ2-3	.	TRBV6-5	TGTGCCAGCAGTTACCTACGGACAGAAGGGGACACAGATACGCAGTATTTT	CASSYLRTEGDTDTQYF
.	14	TRBJ2-1	.	TRBV6-2/TRBV6-3	TGTGCCAGCAGTTACTTTGCCGCGGTGAATGAGCAGTTCTTC	CASSYFAAVNEQFF
many	13	TRBJ1-2	TRBD1	TRBV27	TGTGCCAGCAGTTACACGACAGGGTCTGGCTACACCTTC	CASSYTTGSGYTF
many	13	TRBJ1-1	.	TRBV6-2/TRBV6-3	TGTGCCAGCAGTTACGGCCCGAACACTGAAGCTTTCTTT	CASSYGPNTEAFF